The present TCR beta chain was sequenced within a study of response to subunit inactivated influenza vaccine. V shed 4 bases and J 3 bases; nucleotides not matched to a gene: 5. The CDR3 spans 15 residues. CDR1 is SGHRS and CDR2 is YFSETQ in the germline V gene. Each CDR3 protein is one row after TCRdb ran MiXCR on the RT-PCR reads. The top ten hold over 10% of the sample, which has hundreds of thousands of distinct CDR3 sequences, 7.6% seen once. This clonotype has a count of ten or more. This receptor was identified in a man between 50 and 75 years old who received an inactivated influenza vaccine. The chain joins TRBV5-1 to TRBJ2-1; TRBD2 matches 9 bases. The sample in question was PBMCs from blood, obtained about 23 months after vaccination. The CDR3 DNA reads TGCGCCAGCAGCCTATTAGCGGGGGTCTACAATGAGCAGTTCTTC. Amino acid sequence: CASSLLAGVYNEQFF.